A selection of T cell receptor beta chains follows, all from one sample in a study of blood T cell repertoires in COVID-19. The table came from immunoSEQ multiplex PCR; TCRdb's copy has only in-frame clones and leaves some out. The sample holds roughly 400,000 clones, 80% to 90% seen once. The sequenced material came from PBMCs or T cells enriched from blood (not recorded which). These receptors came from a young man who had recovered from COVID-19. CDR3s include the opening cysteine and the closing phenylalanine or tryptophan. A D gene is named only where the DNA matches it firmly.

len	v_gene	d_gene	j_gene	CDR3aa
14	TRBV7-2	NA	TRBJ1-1	CASSSTGMNTEAFF
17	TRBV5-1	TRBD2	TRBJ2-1	CASSLGRLAGVNVEQFF
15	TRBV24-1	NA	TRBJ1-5	CATSDRGGGNQPQHF
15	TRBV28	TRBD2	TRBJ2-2	CASKIAGGPNGELFF
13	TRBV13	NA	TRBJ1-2	CASSVTGNYGYTF
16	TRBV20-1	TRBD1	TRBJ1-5	CSASLAGGLSNQPQHF
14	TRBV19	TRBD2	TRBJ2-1	CASSIREGYNEQFF
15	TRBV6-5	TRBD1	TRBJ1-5	CASIWTGGSNQPQHF
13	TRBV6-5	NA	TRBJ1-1	CASSSGDKTEAFF
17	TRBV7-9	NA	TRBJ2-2	CASSLIRGGTNTGELFF
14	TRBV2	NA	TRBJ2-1	CASTPVEPFSEQFF
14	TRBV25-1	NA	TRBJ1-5	CASSRGISNQPQHF
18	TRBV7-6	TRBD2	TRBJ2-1	CASSRPRSGREGFNEQFF
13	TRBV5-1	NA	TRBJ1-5	CASSPTGSGAQHF
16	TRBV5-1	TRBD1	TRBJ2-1	CASSLTGTGPYNEQFF
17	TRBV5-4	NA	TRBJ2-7	CASSLEVLGRTRNEQYF
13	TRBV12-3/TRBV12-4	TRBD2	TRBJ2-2	CASSQAGTGELFF
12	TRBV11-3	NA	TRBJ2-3	CASSLGGDTQYF
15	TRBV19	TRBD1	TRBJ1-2	CASSPTRTGLYGYTF
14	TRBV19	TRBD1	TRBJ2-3	CATRQGERTDTQYF
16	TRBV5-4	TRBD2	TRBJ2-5	CASSFRLAGGAETQYF
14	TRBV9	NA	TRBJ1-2	CASSVDGGAGGYTF
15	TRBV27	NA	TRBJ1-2	CASSLSTQGLYGYTF
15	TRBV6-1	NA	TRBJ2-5	CASSEQGGGAETQYF
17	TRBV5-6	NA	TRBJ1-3	CASSFATGLRGGNTIYF